This T cell receptor (beta chain) was sequenced during a study of T cell changes during pregnancy in multiple sclerosis. TCRdb keeps only in-frame clones here, not all; method: immunoSEQ multiplex PCR. This table holds tens of thousands of clones, approximately 91% found once. Germline values: CDR1 MNHNS, CDR2 SASEGT. This CDR3 region has 17 residues. Germline trimming cut 1 base from V and 4 bases from J; bases unmatched to any gene: 10. This clone was counted a single time. The receptor comes from a female donor with multiple sclerosis, enrolled in a pregnancy study. Source: CD4+ T cells from peripheral blood mononuclear cells, taken in the first trimester of pregnancy. The V gene is TRBV6-1, the J gene TRBJ2-3, with 8 bases fitting TRBD2. The CDR3 DNA is TGTGCCAGCAGTGAAGTCCCCCCGGGAGGGGGGGCAGATACGCAGTATTTT. The encoded protein is CASSEVPPGGGADTQYF.